This T cell receptor (beta chain) was identified in a study of cytomegalovirus exposure and HLA in healthy donors. The sample holds one count of this clone. The antigen is unknown. Study-wide findings and caveats: Reports indicated that the classifier achieved high specificity and sensitivity in diagnosing cytomegalovirus status. Most observed TCR sequences were rare, whereas some public TCRs were detected in many donors. Later, an analysis found that TCR clusters from the first cohort tended to co-occur in the roughly 110 validation repertoires.

This table comes from immunoSEQ multiplex PCR, and its TCRdb copy is limited to in-frame clones, with some not included. The profile shows 150,000 or so clones, about 82% of them singletons. CDR1 MNHEY and CDR2 SVGAGI come from the germline V gene. J lost 0 bases, V lost 4 bases, and 1 base had no gene match. The CDR3 totals 14 residues. While the first cohort had around 700 subjects, the donors belonged to the separate validation cohort of more than 95 subjects. V gene TRBV6-5 combines with J gene TRBJ2-3; 7 bases are shared with TRBD2. This clonotype originated in a young man in good health and CMV-seropositive. The specimen sequenced was PBMCs. The CDR3 loop is CASSLAGSTDTQYF. The CDR3, as DNA: TGTGCCAGCAGTTTAGCGGGTAGCACAGATACGCAGTATTTT.